A selection of T cell receptor beta chains follows, all from one sample in a study of CD8 T cells in ankylosing spondylitis. MiXCR, applied by TCRdb to the 5' RACE reads, yields one record per CDR3 protein. This sample has 240,000 or so distinct CDR3 sequences, with around a tenth found just once. Sequencing was carried out using blood, either unsorted or a sorted T cell fraction (not recorded which). Source of these receptors: a male donor with ankylosing spondylitis or in good health (not recorded which). Each CDR3 is given with its conserved first and last residue. The D gene is left open where the match is weak. Size is omitted from some rows. Given values are once, few, many or a class for expanded clones.

abundance: few
d_gene: TRBD2
v_gene: TRBV3-1
j_gene: TRBJ2-5
CDR3nt: TGTGCCAGCAGCCAGGGACTAGCGGGAGGACAAGAGACCCAGTACTTC
CDR3aa: CASSQGLAGGQETQYF

abundance: many
d_gene: NA
v_gene: TRBV20-1
j_gene: TRBJ2-1
CDR3nt: TGCAGTGCACCAGACTCCTGGGTCCGTCATGAGCAGTTCTTC
CDR3aa: CSAPDSWVRHEQFF

abundance: many
d_gene: TRBD1
v_gene: TRBV5-1
j_gene: TRBJ2-5
CDR3nt: TGCGCCAGCAGCTTGTCCCCGACAGGGGGGATGGAGACCCAGTACTTC
CDR3aa: CASSLSPTGGMETQYF

abundance: many
d_gene: NA
v_gene: TRBV12-3/TRBV12-4
j_gene: TRBJ2-7
CDR3nt: TGTGCCAGCAGTCCATTTGGGGGTACCTACGAGCAGTACTTC
CDR3aa: CASSPFGGTYEQYF

abundance: many
d_gene: NA
v_gene: TRBV29-1
j_gene: TRBJ2-3
CDR3nt: TGCAGCGTTGAGTCCGGGGAGGTCACAGATACGCAGTATTTT
CDR3aa: CSVESGEVTDTQYF

abundance: many
d_gene: TRBD2
v_gene: TRBV12-3/TRBV12-4
j_gene: TRBJ2-5
CDR3nt: TGTGCCAGCAGTTGGACTAGCGGGGAACAAGAGACCCAGTACTTC
CDR3aa: CASSWTSGEQETQYF

abundance: many
d_gene: TRBD1
v_gene: TRBV5-1
j_gene: TRBJ1-2
CDR3nt: TGCGCCAGCAGGACCGGGGAGGACAGGGGCAGCTATGGCTACACCTTC
CDR3aa: CASRTGEDRGSYGYTF

abundance: few
d_gene: TRBD2
v_gene: TRBV5-1
j_gene: TRBJ2-5
CDR3nt: TGCGCCAGCAGCACGGGGACTAGCGGGGGGCACTCAAAAGAGACCCAGTACTTC
CDR3aa: CASSTGTSGGHSKETQYF

abundance: NA
d_gene: NA
v_gene: TRBV7-9
j_gene: TRBJ2-7
CDR3nt: TGTGCCAGTACCCAACGGGCTTGGGGAATTTACGAGCAGTACTTC
CDR3aa: CASTQRAWGIYEQYF

abundance: many
d_gene: NA
v_gene: TRBV9
j_gene: TRBJ2-2
CDR3nt: TGTGCCAGCAGCCCCCGGACACCCACCGGGGAGCTGTTTTTT
CDR3aa: CASSPRTPTGELFF

abundance: many
d_gene: NA
v_gene: TRBV6-5
j_gene: TRBJ1-2
CDR3nt: TGTGCCAGCAGTTACCGCTTGGAGAGGAACTATGGCTACACCTTC
CDR3aa: CASSYRLERNYGYTF

abundance: many
d_gene: NA
v_gene: TRBV6-5
j_gene: TRBJ2-1
CDR3nt: TGTGCCAGCAGTTACGACAGCACGGGGATCGGTGAGCAGTTCTTC
CDR3aa: CASSYDSTGIGEQFF

abundance: many
d_gene: NA
v_gene: TRBV20-1
j_gene: TRBJ2-1
CDR3nt: TGCAGTGCTAGGGCGGCGGCACGGGATGAGCAGTTCTTC
CDR3aa: CSARAAARDEQFF

abundance: NA
d_gene: TRBD2
v_gene: TRBV12-3/TRBV12-4
j_gene: TRBJ2-3
CDR3nt: TGTGCCAGCAGTTTATCAAGGAGGGGGCTAGCGGGGGGGCCCTGGACAGATACGCAGTATTTT
CDR3aa: CASSLSRRGLAGGPWTDTQYF

abundance: NA
d_gene: NA
v_gene: TRBV20-1
j_gene: TRBJ2-1
CDR3nt: TGCAGTGCTGAGGTTTACAATGAGCAGTTCTTC
CDR3aa: CSAEVYNEQFF

abundance: many
d_gene: NA
v_gene: TRBV5-5
j_gene: TRBJ2-7
CDR3nt: TGTGCCAGCAGCTTCTTAGCCGAGAAGACAGGTTACTACGAGCAGTACTTC
CDR3aa: CASSFLAEKTGYYEQYF

abundance: many
d_gene: NA
v_gene: TRBV5-5
j_gene: TRBJ2-1
CDR3nt: TGTGCCAGCAGCTTGGAGGGGGGTGTCCCACAAAGGAATGAGCAGTTCTTC
CDR3aa: CASSLEGGVPQRNEQFF

abundance: many
d_gene: NA
v_gene: TRBV11-2
j_gene: TRBJ2-7
CDR3nt: TGTGCCAGCAGCCAATGGGACGGCTCCTACGAGCAGTACTTC
CDR3aa: CASSQWDGSYEQYF

abundance: many
d_gene: NA
v_gene: TRBV5-6
j_gene: TRBJ2-2
CDR3nt: TGTGCCAGCAGCTTGGCGGCTGGGGAGCTGTTTTTT
CDR3aa: CASSLAAGELFF

abundance: NA
d_gene: TRBD1
v_gene: TRBV4-1
j_gene: TRBJ1-2
CDR3nt: TGCGCCAGCAGCCACCAGACAGGGGCCGCAGCTAACTATGGCTACACCTTC
CDR3aa: CASSHQTGAAANYGYTF

abundance: many
d_gene: NA
v_gene: TRBV5-1
j_gene: TRBJ1-2
CDR3nt: TGCGCCAGCAGCCCGTGGACAACTAACTATGGCTACACCTTC
CDR3aa: CASSPWTTNYGYTF

abundance: few
d_gene: NA
v_gene: TRBV20-1
j_gene: TRBJ1-1
CDR3nt: TGCAGTGCTAGAGATCCCCGGCTAGGGGGGAGGCCCACTGAAGCTTTCTTT
CDR3aa: CSARDPRLGGRPTEAFF

abundance: NA
d_gene: TRBD1
v_gene: TRBV5-6
j_gene: TRBJ1-1
CDR3nt: TGTGCCAGCAGCTTCCCTTTGGGCCAGGGGGACACTGAAGCTTTCTTT
CDR3aa: CASSFPLGQGDTEAFF

abundance: NA
d_gene: TRBD2
v_gene: TRBV2
j_gene: TRBJ2-7
CDR3nt: TGTGCCAGCAGTGGGACTAGAAACACCTACGAGCAGTACTTC
CDR3aa: CASSGTRNTYEQYF

abundance: many
d_gene: TRBD1
v_gene: TRBV7-2
j_gene: TRBJ2-1
CDR3nt: TGTGCCAGCAGCTGGACAGGGGGGAACTACAATGAGCAGTTCTTC
CDR3aa: CASSWTGGNYNEQFF

abundance: many
d_gene: NA
v_gene: TRBV29-1
j_gene: TRBJ2-1
CDR3nt: TGCAGCGTTGGCCCCCCCTGGGGGACCGTTGGAGTCAATGAGCAGTTCTTC
CDR3aa: CSVGPPWGTVGVNEQFF

abundance: many
d_gene: NA
v_gene: TRBV5-1
j_gene: TRBJ2-7
CDR3nt: TGCGCCAGCAGCTTGGAGCAGCGGTCAGCCTACGAGCAGTACTTC
CDR3aa: CASSLEQRSAYEQYF

abundance: many
d_gene: TRBD1
v_gene: TRBV10-2
j_gene: TRBJ1-1
CDR3nt: TGCGCCAGCATCCAGGGGGGGAACACTGAAGCTTTCTTT
CDR3aa: CASIQGGNTEAFF

abundance: many
d_gene: TRBD2
v_gene: TRBV5-1
j_gene: TRBJ2-3
CDR3nt: TGCGCCAGCAGCACCGACGGGGGGGAAACAGATACGCAGTATTTT
CDR3aa: CASSTDGGETDTQYF

abundance: many
d_gene: TRBD1
v_gene: TRBV20-1
j_gene: TRBJ2-3
CDR3nt: TGCAGTGCTAGACAGGGGGCTTCAGATACGCAGTATTTT
CDR3aa: CSARQGASDTQYF

abundance: NA
d_gene: TRBD2
v_gene: TRBV20-1
j_gene: TRBJ2-1
CDR3nt: TGCAGTGCTTCCGTAGCGGGAGGGCCCTATCAGGGTGAGCAGTTCTTC
CDR3aa: CSASVAGGPYQGEQFF

abundance: NA
d_gene: NA
v_gene: TRBV20-1
j_gene: TRBJ1-2
CDR3nt: TGCAGTGCCGACGACCGAGGTCCAGGCCCCATTGGCTACACCTTC
CDR3aa: CSADDRGPGPIGYTF

abundance: few
d_gene: TRBD1
v_gene: TRBV29-1
j_gene: TRBJ2-7
CDR3nt: TGCAGCGTGCGAAGACCGGGACAGGGGGCTTCCTACGAGCAGTACTTC
CDR3aa: CSVRRPGQGASYEQYF

abundance: many
d_gene: NA
v_gene: TRBV5-5
j_gene: TRBJ1-1
CDR3nt: TGTGCCAGCAGCTCGGAACAAGCTGAAGCTTTCTTT
CDR3aa: CASSSEQAEAFF

abundance: few
d_gene: NA
v_gene: TRBV20-1
j_gene: TRBJ2-4
CDR3nt: TGCAGTGCTAGCCAGGGGGGCTTTCACATTCAGTACTTC
CDR3aa: CSASQGGFHIQYF

abundance: medium-sized
d_gene: TRBD1
v_gene: TRBV6-4
j_gene: TRBJ2-3
CDR3nt: TGTGCCAGCAGTGTAGGGGGCTCGGGCACAGATACGCAGTATTTT
CDR3aa: CASSVGGSGTDTQYF

abundance: many
d_gene: TRBD1
v_gene: TRBV12-3/TRBV12-4
j_gene: TRBJ1-2
CDR3nt: TGTGCCAGCAGTGGACAGGGAAGCTATGGCTACACCTTC
CDR3aa: CASSGQGSYGYTF

abundance: NA
d_gene: NA
v_gene: TRBV6-1
j_gene: TRBJ2-6
CDR3nt: TGTGTCAGCAGTGGGAAGGTCTCTGGGGCCAACGTCCTGACTTTC
CDR3aa: CVSSGKVSGANVLTF

abundance: many
d_gene: TRBD1
v_gene: TRBV5-1
j_gene: TRBJ2-1
CDR3nt: TGCGCCAGCAGGGGGACAGTCTACAATGAGCAGTTCTTC
CDR3aa: CASRGTVYNEQFF

abundance: NA
d_gene: TRBD2
v_gene: TRBV13
j_gene: TRBJ2-5
CDR3nt: TGTGCCAGCAGGGGCCGGGACTATGAAGAGACCCAGTACTTC
CDR3aa: CASRGRDYEETQYF

abundance: NA
d_gene: NA
v_gene: TRBV7-8
j_gene: TRBJ1-2
CDR3nt: TGTGCCAGCAGCTTAAAGGGAATGGAGGGCAAAAACTATGGCTACACCTTC
CDR3aa: CASSLKGMEGKNYGYTF

abundance: NA
d_gene: NA
v_gene: TRBV12-3/TRBV12-4
j_gene: TRBJ2-7
CDR3nt: TGTGCCAGCACCCAAGGGGCTCACTCCTACGAGCAGTACTTC
CDR3aa: CASTQGAHSYEQYF

abundance: many
d_gene: TRBD2
v_gene: TRBV7-8
j_gene: TRBJ2-3
CDR3nt: TGTGCCAGCAGCGGCCACCTACTAGCGGGGGGGCCGCATACGCAGTATTTT
CDR3aa: CASSGHLLAGGPHTQYF

abundance: NA
d_gene: TRBD1
v_gene: TRBV2
j_gene: TRBJ1-1
CDR3nt: TGTGCCAGCAGTGGACAGGGGAGAACTGAAGCTTTCTTT
CDR3aa: CASSGQGRTEAFF

abundance: many
d_gene: TRBD1
v_gene: TRBV12-3/TRBV12-4
j_gene: TRBJ1-1
CDR3nt: TGTGCCAGCAGTTCACTCTCGACAGGGATGACTGAAGCTTTCTTT
CDR3aa: CASSSLSTGMTEAFF

abundance: few
d_gene: NA
v_gene: TRBV28
j_gene: TRBJ2-6
CDR3nt: TGTGCCAGCAAAATAAGGGGCCCGGCCACTGGGGCCAACGTCCTGACTTTC
CDR3aa: CASKIRGPATGANVLTF

abundance: few
d_gene: NA
v_gene: TRBV10-2
j_gene: TRBJ2-3
CDR3nt: TGCGCCAGCAGGGGTGGGGGTCCCCCAGATACGCAGTATTTT
CDR3aa: CASRGGGPPDTQYF

abundance: many
d_gene: TRBD2
v_gene: TRBV20-1
j_gene: TRBJ2-1
CDR3nt: TGCAGTGCTAGAGATGAGCGGCGGGGGGCCAATGAGCAGTTCTTC
CDR3aa: CSARDERRGANEQFF

abundance: many
d_gene: TRBD2
v_gene: TRBV5-1
j_gene: TRBJ2-3
CDR3nt: TGCGCCAGCAGCTGGTTAGCGGGGCACACAGATACGCAGTATTTT
CDR3aa: CASSWLAGHTDTQYF

abundance: few
d_gene: NA
v_gene: TRBV3-1
j_gene: TRBJ1-1
CDR3nt: TGTGCCAGCAGCCTTGCGGCGACGAACACTGAAGCTTTCTTT
CDR3aa: CASSLAATNTEAFF

abundance: NA
d_gene: TRBD1
v_gene: TRBV5-5
j_gene: TRBJ2-7
CDR3nt: TGTGCCAGCAGTTTCCGGACAGGGGTGTACTACGAGCAGTACTTC
CDR3aa: CASSFRTGVYYEQYF

abundance: many
d_gene: TRBD2
v_gene: TRBV6-5
j_gene: TRBJ2-7
CDR3nt: TGTGCCAGCAGTTACTCTGGCGGGGGGACGTCCGAGCAGTACTTC
CDR3aa: CASSYSGGGTSEQYF

abundance: many
d_gene: NA
v_gene: TRBV10-3
j_gene: TRBJ1-2
CDR3nt: TGTGCCATCAGTGTAATCCAGGGAGAGAAGTATGGCTACACCTTC
CDR3aa: CAISVIQGEKYGYTF